The clone carrying this T cell receptor (beta chain) was counted ten times or more. Its antigen is unknown. This sample stems from a study of T cells in Graves' hyperthyroidism and ophthalmopathy. Study-wide points: Ophthalmopathy onset followed model prediction by a median roughly 6.5 months. Clonotypes that were expanded in thyroid above 0.001 mostly appeared in blood too.

The CDR3 is 15 residues long. The V gene's germline CDR1 is DFQATT and CDR2 SNEGSKA (reference sequence). V gave up 2 bases and J gave up 9 bases; unmatched junction bases: 4. Patients counted as stable if ophthalmopathy did not develop within 18 months. Amplification targeted TCR beta CDR3 regions from RNA transcripts. With the HTBI primer set, the TCR CDR3 went through a first round of RT-PCR. TCRdb re-analysed the multiplex PCR reads in MiXCR, keeping a single row per CDR3 protein. The table shows a few hundred thousand distinct CDR3 sequences, with 13% occurring only once. The sample was blood. The receptor's source is a woman under 30 with Graves' hyperthyroidism. The chain joins TRBV20-1 to TRBJ2-1; 16 nucleotides match TRBD2. This CDR3 reads CSARTGTSGRGEQFF. DNA for the CDR3: TGCAGTGCTAGAACCGGGACTAGCGGGAGGGGTGAGCAGTTCTTC.